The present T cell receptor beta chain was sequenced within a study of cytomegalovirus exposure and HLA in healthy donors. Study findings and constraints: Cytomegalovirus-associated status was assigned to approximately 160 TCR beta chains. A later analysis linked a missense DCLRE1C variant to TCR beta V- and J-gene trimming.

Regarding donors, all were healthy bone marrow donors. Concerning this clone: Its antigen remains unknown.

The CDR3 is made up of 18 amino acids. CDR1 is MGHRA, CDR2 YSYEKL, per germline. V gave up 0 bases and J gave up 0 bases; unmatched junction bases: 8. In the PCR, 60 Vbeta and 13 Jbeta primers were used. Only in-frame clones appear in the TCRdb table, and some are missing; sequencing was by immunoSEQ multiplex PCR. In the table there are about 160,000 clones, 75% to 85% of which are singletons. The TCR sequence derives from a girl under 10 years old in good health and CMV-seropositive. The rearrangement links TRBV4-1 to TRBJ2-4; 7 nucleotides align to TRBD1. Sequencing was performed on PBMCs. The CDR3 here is CASSQEPGQRLAKNIQYF. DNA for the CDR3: TGCGCCAGCAGCCAAGAGCCGGGACAGAGACTAGCCAAAAACATTCAGTACTTC.